This is a list of T cell receptor beta chains from one sample in a study of vaccination and CD4 T cells after COVID-19. TCRdb itself ran the PCR reads through MiXCR, one entry per CDR3 protein. The sample lists 35,000 to 45,000 distinct CDR3 sequences, 36% seen once, with roughly 6.2% in the top ten. The sample consisted of CD4+ T cells from blood, taken about 7 months after SARS-CoV-2 vaccination. The receptors were gathered from a human donor who had recovered from COVID-19. CDR3s include the opening cysteine and the closing phenylalanine or tryptophan. D genes are given only for firm matches. The listing skips clone size in some rows; elsewhere it reads once, few, many or a size class.

J gene: TRBJ2-7; D gene: NA; clone size: NA; V gene: TRBV4-1; CDR3 protein: CASSQGDSQYEQYF; CDR3 DNA: TGCGCCAGCAGCCAAGGAGACAGTCAATACGAGCAGTACTTC
J gene: TRBJ2-1; D gene: TRBD2; clone size: NA; V gene: TRBV20-1; CDR3 protein: CSATGGGNIYNEQFF; CDR3 DNA: TGCAGTGCAACCGGGGGGGGAAACATCTACAATGAGCAGTTCTTC
J gene: TRBJ2-6; D gene: NA; clone size: few; V gene: TRBV20-1; CDR3 protein: CSAPGSGANVLTF; CDR3 DNA: TGCAGTGCCCCCGGGTCTGGGGCCAACGTCCTGACTTTC
J gene: TRBJ1-2; D gene: TRBD1; clone size: NA; V gene: TRBV29-1; CDR3 protein: CSVQTSGGGRYTF; CDR3 DNA: TGCAGCGTTCAAACCTCAGGGGGGGGACGCTACACCTTC
J gene: TRBJ2-1; D gene: NA; clone size: NA; V gene: TRBV20-1; CDR3 protein: CSASLTSLGTREQFF; CDR3 DNA: TGCAGTGCTAGCCTGACTAGTCTCGGAACAAGGGAGCAGTTCTTC
J gene: TRBJ2-1; D gene: TRBD2; clone size: NA; V gene: TRBV24-1; CDR3 protein: CATSDSWGLYNEQFF; CDR3 DNA: TGTGCCACCAGTGATTCGTGGGGACTATACAATGAGCAGTTCTTC
J gene: TRBJ2-5; D gene: TRBD1; clone size: once; V gene: TRBV11-2; CDR3 protein: CASSLKTGTGRRETQYF; CDR3 DNA: TGTGCCAGCAGCCTAAAGACCGGGACAGGGCGACGGGAGACCCAGTACTTC
J gene: TRBJ2-1; D gene: NA; clone size: few; V gene: TRBV20-1; CDR3 protein: CSAGMVYNEQFF; CDR3 DNA: TGCAGTGCTGGGATGGTATACAATGAGCAGTTCTTC
J gene: TRBJ1-2; D gene: NA; clone size: medium-sized; V gene: TRBV7-9; CDR3 protein: CASSLGWDPNYGYTF; CDR3 DNA: TGTGCCAGCAGCTTAGGGTGGGATCCTAACTATGGCTACACCTTC
J gene: TRBJ2-1; D gene: NA; clone size: NA; V gene: TRBV19; CDR3 protein: CASSMSGNEQFF; CDR3 DNA: TGTGCCAGTAGTATGTCCGGTAATGAGCAGTTCTTC
J gene: TRBJ1-1; D gene: NA; clone size: NA; V gene: TRBV20-1; CDR3 protein: CSSGQRNTEAFF; CDR3 DNA: TGCAGTTCGGGACAAAGGAACACTGAAGCTTTCTTT
J gene: TRBJ2-1; D gene: TRBD2; clone size: few; V gene: TRBV6-5; CDR3 protein: CASSYGSGPYNEQFF; CDR3 DNA: TGTGCCAGCAGTTACGGTAGCGGGCCCTACAATGAGCAGTTCTTC
J gene: TRBJ2-7; D gene: TRBD2; clone size: few; V gene: TRBV19; CDR3 protein: CASKSTSGAYEQYF; CDR3 DNA: TGTGCCAGCAAAAGCACTAGCGGTGCCTACGAGCAGTACTTC
J gene: TRBJ2-2; D gene: NA; clone size: NA; V gene: TRBV28; CDR3 protein: CASSSMQTSRGTGELFF; CDR3 DNA: TGTGCCAGCAGTTCAATGCAAACGTCGCGTGGCACCGGGGAGCTGTTTTTT
J gene: TRBJ2-2; D gene: NA; clone size: NA; V gene: TRBV6-4; CDR3 protein: CASSEIGGTGELFF; CDR3 DNA: TGTGCCAGCAGTGAGATAGGTGGCACCGGGGAGCTGTTTTTT
J gene: TRBJ2-6; D gene: NA; clone size: NA; V gene: TRBV7-3; CDR3 protein: CASSPTNLGANVLTF; CDR3 DNA: TGTGCCAGCAGCCCAACAAACTTAGGGGCCAACGTCCTGACTTTC
J gene: TRBJ2-1; D gene: TRBD1; clone size: once; V gene: TRBV7-9; CDR3 protein: CASSPRDRSVDNEQFF; CDR3 DNA: TGTGCCAGCAGCCCCCGGGACAGGAGCGTGGACAATGAGCAGTTCTTC
J gene: TRBJ1-1; D gene: NA; clone size: NA; V gene: TRBV19; CDR3 protein: CASSIMAASTEAFF; CDR3 DNA: TGTGCCAGTAGTATTATGGCCGCTAGCACTGAAGCTTTCTTT
J gene: TRBJ1-3; D gene: TRBD1; clone size: NA; V gene: TRBV7-9; CDR3 protein: CASATGDRRNTIYF; CDR3 DNA: TGTGCCAGCGCCACAGGGGATCGGAGAAACACCATATATTTT
J gene: TRBJ2-6; D gene: NA; clone size: NA; V gene: TRBV7-9; CDR3 protein: CASHGRVGSRISGANVLTF; CDR3 DNA: TGTGCCAGTCACGGCCGGGTGGGAAGCCGGATCTCTGGGGCCAACGTCCTGACTTTC
J gene: TRBJ2-3; D gene: NA; clone size: few; V gene: TRBV4-2; CDR3 protein: CASSQGGLGTDTQYF; CDR3 DNA: TGTGCCAGCAGCCAAGGGGGTTTGGGGACAGATACGCAGTATTTT
J gene: TRBJ2-5; D gene: TRBD2; clone size: NA; V gene: TRBV5-4; CDR3 protein: CASSLGSGSETQYF; CDR3 DNA: TGTGCCAGCAGCTTGGGTAGCGGGTCGGAGACCCAGTACTTC
J gene: TRBJ2-1; D gene: TRBD2; clone size: NA; V gene: TRBV15; CDR3 protein: CATSVSSGSNEQFF; CDR3 DNA: TGTGCCACCAGCGTCTCTAGCGGGAGTAATGAGCAGTTCTTC
J gene: TRBJ2-5; D gene: TRBD2; clone size: few; V gene: TRBV20-1; CDR3 protein: CSARTSVGSRETQYF; CDR3 DNA: TGCAGTGCAAGGACTAGCGTGGGGTCCCGAGAGACCCAGTACTTC
J gene: TRBJ1-1; D gene: NA; clone size: few; V gene: TRBV6-1; CDR3 protein: CASSQQGSRTEAFF; CDR3 DNA: TGTGCCAGCAGTCAACAGGGATCGCGCACTGAAGCTTTCTTT
J gene: TRBJ1-1; D gene: TRBD1; clone size: NA; V gene: TRBV6-1; CDR3 protein: CASSRRTGTANTEAFF; CDR3 DNA: TGTGCCAGCAGCCGACGTACCGGGACAGCGAACACTGAAGCTTTCTTT
J gene: TRBJ2-2; D gene: NA; clone size: NA; V gene: TRBV6-5; CDR3 protein: CASSSPGPYDTGELFF; CDR3 DNA: TGTGCCAGCAGTTCCCCGGGGCCCTACGACACCGGGGAGCTGTTTTTT
J gene: TRBJ2-1; D gene: NA; clone size: NA; V gene: TRBV27; CDR3 protein: CASSLWLDSYNEQFF; CDR3 DNA: TGTGCCAGCAGTTTATGGCTAGACTCCTACAATGAGCAGTTCTTC
J gene: TRBJ2-1; D gene: NA; clone size: NA; V gene: TRBV20-1; CDR3 protein: CSARSSPEQFF; CDR3 DNA: TGCAGTGCTAGAAGCAGCCCGGAGCAGTTCTTC
J gene: TRBJ2-5; D gene: NA; clone size: few; V gene: TRBV7-6; CDR3 protein: CASSLASAGRDQETQYF; CDR3 DNA: TGTGCCAGCAGCTTAGCGTCGGCCGGACGCGACCAAGAGACCCAGTACTTC
J gene: TRBJ2-1; D gene: TRBD2; clone size: NA; V gene: TRBV28; CDR3 protein: CASSLSPSGRGNEQFF; CDR3 DNA: TGTGCCAGCAGTTTAAGTCCTAGCGGGAGGGGCAATGAGCAGTTCTTC
J gene: TRBJ2-3; D gene: TRBD2; clone size: NA; V gene: TRBV20-1; CDR3 protein: CSARSGATSGTDTQYF; CDR3 DNA: TGCAGTGCCAGGAGCGGGGCAACCTCGGGCACAGATACGCAGTATTTT
J gene: TRBJ2-7; D gene: TRBD2; clone size: NA; V gene: TRBV14; CDR3 protein: CASSQKGLAGNEQYF; CDR3 DNA: TGTGCCAGCAGCCAAAAGGGACTAGCGGGAAACGAGCAGTACTTC
J gene: TRBJ2-5; D gene: NA; clone size: NA; V gene: TRBV7-9; CDR3 protein: CASSPAPRLSWRRGTQETQYF; CDR3 DNA: TGTGCCAGCAGCCCCGCCCCCCGACTAAGTTGGCGACGGGGGACCCAAGAGACCCAGTACTTC
J gene: TRBJ1-2; D gene: TRBD1; clone size: NA; V gene: TRBV28; CDR3 protein: CANQPSGRGDYGYTF; CDR3 DNA: TGTGCCAACCAGCCTAGCGGCAGGGGGGACTATGGCTACACCTTC
J gene: TRBJ2-7; D gene: TRBD2; clone size: few; V gene: TRBV7-2; CDR3 protein: CASSSGLAYEQYF; CDR3 DNA: TGTGCCAGCAGCTCAGGACTAGCCTACGAGCAGTACTTC
J gene: TRBJ2-2; D gene: NA; clone size: NA; V gene: TRBV15; CDR3 protein: CATSTPPSLNVPPNTGELFF; CDR3 DNA: TGTGCCACCAGCACCCCCCCCTCCCTTAATGTCCCACCGAACACCGGGGAGCTGTTTTTT
J gene: TRBJ2-7; D gene: NA; clone size: few; V gene: TRBV6-2/TRBV6-3; CDR3 protein: CASRWAYEQYF; CDR3 DNA: TGTGCCAGCAGGTGGGCCTACGAGCAGTACTTC
J gene: TRBJ1-5; D gene: NA; clone size: NA; V gene: TRBV19; CDR3 protein: CASSIFIGNQPQHF; CDR3 DNA: TGTGCCAGTAGTATATTCATAGGGAATCAGCCCCAGCATTTT
J gene: TRBJ1-1; D gene: NA; clone size: NA; V gene: TRBV23-1; CDR3 protein: CASSKRDTEAFF; CDR3 DNA: TGCGCCAGCAGTAAACGGGACACTGAAGCTTTCTTT
J gene: TRBJ2-3; D gene: NA; clone size: NA; V gene: TRBV7-9; CDR3 protein: CASSLEIHGTDTQYF; CDR3 DNA: TGTGCCAGCAGCTTAGAAATTCACGGCACAGATACGCAGTATTTT
J gene: TRBJ2-5; D gene: NA; clone size: NA; V gene: TRBV2; CDR3 protein: CASTYQETQYF; CDR3 DNA: TGTGCCAGCACCTACCAAGAGACCCAGTACTTC
J gene: TRBJ2-7; D gene: NA; clone size: once; V gene: TRBV7-9; CDR3 protein: CASSTRDSYEQYF; CDR3 DNA: TGTGCCAGCAGCACCCGGGACTCCTACGAGCAGTACTTC
J gene: TRBJ2-5; D gene: TRBD2; clone size: NA; V gene: TRBV5-1; CDR3 protein: CASRTSGQETQYF; CDR3 DNA: TGCGCCAGCCGGACTAGCGGACAAGAGACCCAGTACTTC
J gene: TRBJ2-2; D gene: TRBD1; clone size: NA; V gene: TRBV6-1; CDR3 protein: CATTRGQTYTGELFF; CDR3 DNA: TGTGCCACCACCCGGGGACAGACCTACACCGGGGAGCTGTTTTTT